These 22 T cell receptor beta chains were all obtained from the same sample, sequenced in a study of T cells in Graves' hyperthyroidism and ophthalmopathy. Amplification of TCR beta CDR3 regions was performed using RNA transcripts as template. A first-round RT-PCR of the TCR CDR3 used the HTBI primer set. TCRdb independently ran MiXCR on the multiplex PCR reads; one entry per CDR3 protein. The sample includes around 420,000 distinct CDR3 sequences, 15% to 17% of them seen just once. The sample comprised blood. The source of these receptors is a woman younger than 35 with Graves' hyperthyroidism.

This clonotype turned up a few times. V gene TRBV4-2 combines with J gene TRBJ2-7; 9 bases agree with TRBD2. After removal of 0 bases from V and 2 bases from J, the junction contained 2 bases not matched to a gene. Germline CDR1 and CDR2: LGHNA and YNFKEQ. There are 15 residues in the CDR3. The DNA for the CDR3 is TGTGCCAGCAGCCAAGAGGGGACTAGCCCCTACGAGCAGTACTTC. This encodes CASSQEGTSPYEQYF.

This clonotype showed up many times. The chain carries TRBV12-3 or TRBV12-4 and TRBJ2-7; D gene unclear. V was shortened by 2 bases and J by 7 bases, with 15 bases between the two germline ends. The CDR3 contains 14 residues. The chain's CDR3 is CASSLSSSPGEQYF. The CDR3 DNA follows: TGTGCCAGCAGTTTAAGTAGTTCCCCGGGTGAGCAGTACTTC.

This clonotype showed up many times. The CDR3 spells CSARGGRDYEQYF. The DNA for the CDR3 is TGCAGTGCTAGAGGTGGGCGGGACTACGAGCAGTACTTC. V usage is TRBV20-1 and J usage is TRBJ2-7, with D perhaps TRBD2 (6 bases). The germline CDR1 and CDR2 sequences are DFQATT and SNEGSKA (reference sequence). The CDR3 is 13 residues long. Trimming took off 1 base at V and 3 bases at J, with 10 bases between the two ends.

This chain uses TRBV6-6 with TRBJ2-2; 13 nucleotides align to TRBD2. The CDR3 is 18 residues long. Per germline, CDR1 MNHNY and CDR2 SVGAGI (reference sequence). V shed 0 bases, J shed 6 bases, and the junction held 7 bases outside the gene matches. This CDR3 reads CASSYSLAGGPRPGELFF. For the CDR3, the DNA is TGTGCCAGCAGTTACTCACTAGCGGGGGGGCCTCGGCCCGGGGAGCTGTTTTTT.

In its sample, this clonotype was seen a few times. The V and J genes are TRBV9 and TRBJ2-1; perhaps D is TRBD1 or TRBD2 (7 bases each). The CDR3 runs 19 residues. Trimming stripped 0 bases from V and 2 bases from J, with 21 bases between. CDR1 and CDR2 (germline): SGDLS, YYNGEE. The CDR3 region is CASSVGALGRGGPYNEQFF. The CDR3, as DNA: TGTGCCAGCAGCGTAGGGGCTCTCGGCAGGGGGGGGCCCTACAATGAGCAGTTCTTC.

V gene TRBV12-3 or TRBV12-4 combines with J gene TRBJ2-3, with 11 nucleotides matching TRBD2. With V trimmed by 6 bases and J by 3 bases, 5 bases remained unmatched. The CDR3 runs to 15 residues. In DNA, the CDR3 is TGTGCCAGCAGCTGGACTAGCGGGTTGACAGATACGCAGTATTTT. It specifies CASSWTSGLTDTQYF.

This clonotype was seen many times. The rearrangement links TRBV20-1 to TRBJ2-1; D unclear. The CDR3 length is 13 residues. V was clipped by 2 bases and J by 6 bases, with 11 bases between them. Germline V gives CDR1 DFQATT, CDR2 SNEGSKA (reference sequence). The CDR3 bases are TGCAGTGCTAGATCGGCTAGTGGCAATGAGCAGTTCTTC. This sequence encodes CSARSASGNEQFF.

This clonotype occurred many times. The rearrangement links TRBV3-1 to TRBJ2-7; no reliable D call. The germline V gene has CDR1 LGHDT and CDR2 YNNKEL (reference sequence). The CDR3 is 14 residues long. With 3 bases removed from V and 0 bases from J, the gap between germline ends came to 9 bases. CDR3 nucleotides: TGTGCCAGCAGCCAGGGTAGTGCCTCCTACGAGCAGTACTTC. As protein: CASSQGSASYEQYF.

This clonotype was detected ten times or more. The chain joins TRBV20-1 to TRBJ2-1; perhaps TRBD2 as D (5 bases). V was shortened by 3 bases and J by 4 bases, with 16 bases between the two germline ends. This CDR3 contains 15 residues. Germline lookup yields CDR1 DFQATT and CDR2 SNEGSKA (reference sequence). CDR3 coding DNA: TGCAGTGCTAGGATGGCGGGCATTGCTTACAATGAGCAGTTCTTC. This sequence encodes CSARMAGIAYNEQFF.

This clonotype was seen repeatedly, ten times or more. V usage is TRBV6-1 and J usage is TRBJ2-1; 7 positions match TRBD2. The CDR3 has 14 amino acids. V shed 4 bases and J 3 bases; nucleotides not matched to a gene: 3. Germline V gene lookup returns CDR1 MNHNS and CDR2 SASEGT. The CDR3 spells CASSGLADYNEQFF. The CDR3 DNA is TGTGCCAGCAGTGGGCTAGCGGACTACAATGAGCAGTTCTTC.

This clonotype has a handful of counts. J is TRBJ1-3 and V is TRBV6-1; 10 bases align to TRBD1. The CDR3 covers 15 residues. The V gene's germline CDR1 is MNHNS and CDR2 SASEGT. The V and J ends lost 8 bases and 6 bases, in that order; junction bases with no gene match: 10. CDR3 amino acids: CASSSIGTGVNTIYF. The CDR3 nucleotides read TGTGCCAGCTCCTCGATCGGGACAGGGGTAAACACCATATATTTT.

This clonotype was picked up a small number of times. In DNA, the CDR3 is TGTGCCAGCAGGGGGACAGGGAGCCAGCCCCAGCATTTT. Protein: CASRGTGSQPQHF. V gene TRBV2 combines with J gene TRBJ1-5; TRBD1 matches at 9 bases. The CDR3 consists of 13 residues. J lost 7 bases, V lost 6 bases, and 4 bases had no gene match. The germline V gene encodes CDR1 SNHLY and CDR2 FYNNEI.

The chain is built from TRBV6-1 and TRBJ1-4; the D is unclear. Per germline, CDR1 MNHNS and CDR2 SASEGT. V was clipped by 6 bases and J by 7 bases, with 15 bases between them. This CDR3 contains 14 residues. CDR3 sequence reads: CASSPPPLFEKLFF. The DNA of the CDR3 is TGTGCCAGCAGCCCACCCCCGTTGTTTGAAAAACTGTTTTTT.

This clonotype was counted many times. The chain recombines TRBV10-3 with TRBJ2-1, with 10 bases fitting TRBD2. Trimming took 8 bases from V and 4 from J; bases not matched to a gene: 5. Germline CDR1 and CDR2: ENHRY and SYGVKD. The CDR3 has 14 amino acids. The CDR3 sequence is CAIGIAGGYNEQFF. The DNA for the CDR3 is TGTGCCATCGGCATAGCGGGGGGATACAATGAGCAGTTCTTC.

This clonotype has at least ten counts. This chain connects TRBV6-6 to TRBJ2-2; TRBD1 aligns across 8 bases. Per germline, CDR1 MNHNY and CDR2 SVGAGI (reference sequence). With V trimmed by 0 bases and J by 9 bases, 15 bases remained unmatched. This CDR3 is 18 amino acids long. CDR3 sequence: CASSYSNFLGQGDRELFF. For the CDR3, the DNA is TGTGCCAGCAGTTACTCGAATTTCCTCGGACAGGGAGACAGGGAGCTGTTTTTT.

V and J are TRBV10-1 and TRBJ2-3; 8 positions agree with TRBD2. V trimming: 4 bases; J trimming: 5 bases; junction bases outside the gene matches: 8. Per germline, CDR1 WNHNN and CDR2 SYGVQD (reference sequence). The CDR3 is 15 amino acids. The CDR3, as DNA: TGCGCCAGCAGTGTCGGGACTAGGGCTCTAGATACGCAGTATTTT. As protein: CASSVGTRALDTQYF.

This clonotype was counted at least ten times. V and J are TRBV18 and TRBJ2-7, with TRBD1 matching 12 bases. CDR3 length: 13 amino acids. V was clipped by 8 bases and J by 9 bases; unmatched bases: 8. Germline V gives CDR1 KGHSH, CDR2 LQKENI. CDR3 DNA sequence: TGTGCCAGCCTTACCGGGACAGGGGGCCGGCAGTACTTC. Protein: CASLTGTGGRQYF.

This clonotype appeared a few times. The chain uses TRBV6-4 and TRBJ1-5; possibly TRBD1 for D (5 bases). Trimming stripped 0 bases from V and 2 bases from J, with 11 bases between. From germline, CDR1 is MRHNA and CDR2 SNTAGT. This CDR3 is built from 16 residues. The CDR3 spells CASSDSKGKCNQPQHF. CDR3 sequence (DNA): TGTGCCAGCAGTGACTCGAAGGGGAAGTGCAATCAGCCCCAGCATTTT.

This clonotype was picked up many times. The rearrangement uses TRBV20-1 and TRBJ2-5; 8 bases agree with TRBD2. The V gene end was trimmed by 1 base and the J gene end by 5 bases; junction bases not matched to a gene: 9. Germline CDR1 reads DFQATT; CDR2 reads SNEGSKA (reference sequence). CDR3 length equals 15 residues. The CDR3 reads CSARAPRTSSETQYF. The DNA for the CDR3 is TGCAGTGCTAGAGCCCCCAGGACTAGCTCGGAGACCCAGTACTTC.

The rearrangement joins TRBV7-9 to TRBJ2-1, with 9 bases that match TRBD1. Germline CDR1 reads SEHNR; CDR2 reads FQNEAQ (reference sequence). This CDR3 is 20 amino acids long. The V segment lost 8 bases and the J segment 0 bases; nucleotides outside the gene matches: 20. The CDR3 here is CASADRGKRREPHSYNEQFF. CDR3 nucleotide sequence: TGTGCCAGCGCGGACAGGGGAAAAAGGCGGGAGCCCCACTCCTACAATGAGCAGTTCTTC.

Concerning this clonotype itself: Given a much more abundant clone one base away, this may be a read error. The V and J genes are TRBV3-1 and TRBJ2-7; D is ambiguous. Looked up from germline, CDR1 is LGHDT and CDR2 is YNNKEL (reference sequence). The CDR3 covers 15 residues. V lost 3 bases, J lost 3 bases, and 15 bases lay in between. Here the CDR3 reads CASSQAPRTFYEQYF. Here the CDR3 DNA reads TGTGCCAGCAGCCAGGCCCCCAGGACGTTCTACGAGCAGTACTTC.

This clonotype has a handful of counts. The rearrangement uses TRBV9 and TRBJ2-7, with 10 nucleotides matching TRBD2. The CDR3 length is 15 residues. The junction had 8 bases not matched to a gene; V was cut back by 6 bases and J by 2 bases. Germline loops: CDR1 SGDLS, CDR2 YYNGEE. CDR3 bases: TGTGCCAGCACCCCTGGACTAGCGGAGACCTACGAGCAGTACTTC. Amino acids: CASTPGLAETYEQYF.